This T cell receptor beta chain appears in the sequencing data of a study of patients and donors after allogeneic stem cell transplantation. Germline CDR1 is SGHRS and CDR2 is YFSETQ. V lost 2 bases and J lost 8, with 14 bases in between. The length of the CDR3 is 14 residues. TCRdb independently ran MiXCR on the RT-PCR reads; one entry per CDR3 protein. The sample carries more than 850,000 distinct CDR3 sequences, 15% to 20% recorded once. The clonotype originates from a human donor who was either an allogeneic HSCT recipient or a stem cell or donor lymphocyte infusion donor (not recorded which). It is not recorded whose cells these are; they may come from a transplant donor. The sample taken for sequencing was blood, either unsorted or a sorted T cell fraction (not recorded which). This rearrangement joins TRBV5-1 to TRBJ2-1; weak D call: TRBD2 (6 bases). The CDR3 sequence is CASSLSGVVDEQFF. The CDR3, as DNA: TGCGCCAGCAGCTTATCGGGAGTGGTCGATGAGCAGTTCTTC.